Listed here are 22 T cell receptor beta chains from one sample, sequenced in a study of regulatory T cells in long-lasting Graves disease. Building of the TCR beta libraries involved iRepertoire HTBI primers and Arm-PCR of CDR3 regions. A single record per CDR3 protein comes from TCRdb applying MiXCR to the multiplex PCR reads. Among over 500,000 distinct CDR3 sequences listed, roughly 16% were seen once. This sample's time point: newly diagnosed GD, antithyroid drugs for less than 3 months. The TCR library was made from RNA extracted from PBMCs. These data are also associated with another study on T cells in Graves' hyperthyroidism and ophthalmopathy.

The sequenced sample was peripheral blood mononuclear cells (PBMCs), obtained at new diagnosis, from a patient treated with antithyroid drugs. The receptors shown here come from a woman aged 25 to 39 with Graves disease.

This clonotype was found many times. The chain uses TRBV28 and TRBJ2-6; D not certain. CDR3 size: 14 residues. Germline V gene lookup returns CDR1 MDHEN and CDR2 SYDVKM. The V end lost 6 bases, the J end lost 1 base, and 7 bases lay between the germline ends. The CDR3 DNA follows: TGTGCCAGCAGCATGAGGTCTGGGGCCAACGTCCTGACTTTC. Encoded protein: CASSMRSGANVLTF.

The table lists this clonotype with many counts. The rearrangement joins TRBV5-1 to TRBJ2-7; unclear D gene. V lost 5 bases to trimming and J lost 5 bases, with 14 bases between them. The CDR3 runs to 13 residues. The germline V gene has CDR1 SGHRS and CDR2 YFSETQ. The CDR3 loop reads CASSLGRANEQYF. For the CDR3, the DNA is TGCGCCAGCAGTCTGGGCCGGGCTAACGAGCAGTACTTC.

In its sample, this clonotype was seen many times. The rearrangement joins TRBV7-2 to TRBJ1-1, with D hard to call. This CDR3 has 13 amino acids. Trimming left V 5 bases short and J 3 bases short, with 10 bases between. Germline V gene lookup returns CDR1 SGHTA and CDR2 FQGNSA. This chain's CDR3 is CASSRMRDTEAFF. The CDR3 coding sequence is TGTGCCAGCAGCCGGATGAGGGACACTGAAGCTTTCTTT. The variable domain in full, completed from reference TRBV7-2 and TRBJ1-1, reads GAGVSQSPSNKVTEKGKDVELRCDPISGHTALYWYRQSLGQGLEFLIYFQGNSAPDKSGLPSDRFSAERTGGSVSTLTIQRTQQEDSAVYLCASSRMRDTEAFFGQGTRLTVV.

This clonotype was observed many times. This chain links TRBV27 with TRBJ1-5; 7 bases are a match to TRBD1. The CDR3 totals 15 residues. Germline CDR1 and CDR2: MNHEY and SMNVEV (reference sequence). The ends lost 4 bases at V and 5 bases at J; junction bases unmatched: 8. Here the CDR3 DNA reads TGTGCCAGCAGTTCAACGGACAGGTTTTATCAGCCCCAGCATTTT. Translating gives CASSSTDRFYQPQHF.

The genes are TRBV9 and TRBJ2-1, with 7 bases aligning to TRBD1. The end of the DNA aligns better with TRBJ2-5, so the J call may be wrong. The CDR3 runs to 14 residues. The germline gives CDR1 SGDLS, CDR2 YYNGEE. The CDR3 DNA reads TGTGCCAGCAGCCTAGACAGGGATCGCGAGACCCAGTACTTC. This sequence encodes CASSLDRDRETQYF.

This clonotype was seen at least ten times. This chain joins TRBV7-9 and TRBJ1-2; D not resolved. The CDR3 loop spans 13 amino acids. V dropped 2 bases and J dropped 6 bases, with 10 bases sitting between them. Germline lookup yields CDR1 SEHNR and CDR2 FQNEAQ (reference sequence). Here the CDR3 reads CASSLRVYDGYTF. The CDR3, as DNA: TGTGCCAGCAGCTTACGGGTTTACGATGGCTACACCTTC.

This clonotype was recorded many times. This CDR3 is CSASTGAQGYGYTF. The CDR3 DNA follows: TGCAGTGCTAGTACAGGGGCGCAAGGCTATGGCTACACCTTC. The gene calls are TRBV20-1 and TRBJ1-2; 7 positions match TRBD1. Germline V gene sequence: CDR1 DFQATT, CDR2 SNEGSKA (reference sequence). The V gene end was trimmed by 3 bases and the J gene end by 4 bases; junction bases not matched to a gene: 8. The CDR3 has 14 residues.

This chain uses TRBV16 with TRBJ2-4; D remains ambiguous. V gave up 0 bases and J gave up 0 bases, with 12 bases separating them. CDR3 size: 17 residues. Germline V gives CDR1 KGHSY, CDR2 FQNENV. CDR3 protein: CASSQSWQSVAKNIQYF. The CDR3 bases are TGTGCCAGCAGCCAATCGTGGCAAAGCGTAGCCAAAAACATTCAGTACTTC.

A note on this clonotype: A much bigger clone sits one base away, suggesting this may be a read error. The gene calls are TRBV11-2 and TRBJ2-7; D may be TRBD1 (6 bases). Germline V CDR1 and CDR2: SGHAT, FQNNGV. The length of the CDR3 is 13 residues. Trimming took off 10 bases at V and 4 bases at J, with 17 bases between the two ends. The CDR3 bases are TGTGCCAACAGACGGTCAGGGGAATACGAGCAGTACTTC. Amino acid sequence: CANRRSGEYEQYF.

In its sample, this clonotype was seen many times. V usage is TRBV2 and J usage is TRBJ2-2; no clear D gene. V was trimmed by 0 bases and J by 6 bases, leaving 8 bases between them. The CDR3 extends over 14 amino acids. CDR1 and CDR2 from the germline V gene are SNHLY and FYNNEI. The chain's CDR3 is CASSEALGSGELFF. CDR3 sequence (DNA): TGTGCCAGCAGTGAAGCGCTAGGGTCCGGGGAGCTGTTTTTT.

The sample holds many counts of this clonotype. The CDR3 protein is CASSPGQYYNEQFF. The CDR3 DNA sequence: TGTGCCAGCAGCCCGGGACAGTACTACAATGAGCAGTTCTTC. This chain joins TRBV7-2 and TRBJ2-1, with 7 bases that match TRBD1. The CDR3 runs to 14 residues. With 5 bases clipped from V and 3 bases from J, the junction kept 4 bases outside the gene matches. Germline loops: CDR1 SGHTA, CDR2 FQGNSA.

This clonotype was detected only a few times. A much larger clonotype is one base distant, so this may be a read error. The CDR3 spells CASIGGYEQYF. CDR3 sequence (DNA): TGTGCCAGCATTGGCGGCTACGAGCAGTACTTC. This chain connects TRBV2 to TRBJ2-7; D gene uncertain. V lost 7 bases and J lost 3, with 7 bases in between. The germline V gene encodes CDR1 SNHLY and CDR2 FYNNEI. This CDR3 contains 11 residues.

This clonotype appeared a few times. The rearrangement links TRBV5-6 to TRBJ2-7; no reliable D call. The CDR3 is 13 amino acids. V was cut by 2 bases and J by 3 bases, with 9 bases left in between. Looked up from germline, CDR1 is SGHDT and CDR2 is YYEEEE. CDR3 sequence: CASSFEARYEQYF. CDR3 nucleotides: TGTGCCAGCAGCTTTGAAGCCCGCTACGAGCAGTACTTC. The full variable domain, in which reference TRBV5-6 and TRBJ2-7 provide the parts outside the CDR3, is DAGVTQSPTHLIKTRGQQVTLRCSPKSGHDTVSWYQQALGQGPQFIFQYYEEEERQRGNFPDRFSGHQFPNYSSELNVNALLLGDSALYLCASSFEARYEQYFGPGTRLTVT.

This clonotype came up many times. The chain combines TRBV27 with TRBJ2-3; the D is unclear. The V gene's germline CDR1 is MNHEY and CDR2 SMNVEV (reference sequence). V was clipped by 3 bases and J by 0 bases, with 13 bases between them. This CDR3 comprises 16 residues. CDR3 nucleotides: TGTGCCAGCAGTTTTAGAGAGTCTTCTAGCACAGATACGCAGTATTTT. Translating it yields CASSFRESSSTDTQYF.

This clonotype was counted many times. The CDR3 loop is CAKALGSTLEQFF. The CDR3 nucleotides are TGTGCCAAAGCACTGGGGAGCACTCTTGAGCAGTTCTTC. This chain joins TRBV2 and TRBJ2-1; D might be TRBD2 (5 bases). CDR3 length: 13 amino acids. Trimming cost V 10 bases and J 9 bases, with 19 bases left between them. The germline V gene has CDR1 SNHLY and CDR2 FYNNEI.

Comments on this clonotype: This may come from a read error, since a much larger clone is one base off. V is TRBV20-1 and J is TRBJ2-4, with 8 bases matching TRBD2. This CDR3 comprises 15 residues. Germline CDR1 reads DFQATT; CDR2 reads SNEGSKA (reference sequence). The DNA for the CDR3 is TGCAGTGCTGGCCGGGCAGCGGGAGTACCCAACATTCAGAACTTC. Translation: CSAGRAAGVPNIQNF.

This clonotype was picked up a small number of times. One junction end does not reproduce the germline sequence, and a read error may be involved. This chain joins TRBV15 and TRBJ1-1; maybe TRBD1 (5 bases). CDR3 size: 15 residues. CDR1 is LNHNV and CDR2 is YYDKDF in the germline V gene (reference sequence). CDR3 nucleotides: TGTGCCACCAGGAGAGAAGGTGGGGCGAGGACTGAAGCTTTCTTT. Protein product: CATRREGGARTEAFF. Filled out from reference TRBV15 and TRBJ1-1, the complete variable domain reads DAMVIQNPRYQVTQFGKPVTLSCSQTLNHNVMYWYQQKSSQAPKLLFHYYDKDFNNEADTPDNFQSRRPNTSFCFLDIRSPGLGDTAMYLCATRREGGARTEAFFGQGTRLTVV.

The CDR3 reads CSARDRPRETQYF. CDR3 coding DNA: TGCAGTGCTAGAGATCGACCCCGGGAGACCCAGTACTTC. This sequence joins TRBV20-1 and TRBJ2-5; D gene ambiguous. Per germline, CDR1 DFQATT and CDR2 SNEGSKA (reference sequence). This CDR3 region has 13 residues. V was cut by 0 bases and J by 5 bases, with 10 bases left in between.

This clonotype appeared many times. The V gene is TRBV2, the J gene TRBJ2-7; 7 bases are a match to TRBD1. CDR3 length: 14 amino acids. V gave up 3 bases and J gave up 1 base; unmatched junction bases: 3. Germline CDR1 reads SNHLY; CDR2 reads FYNNEI. The CDR3 region is CASSDGQASYEQYF. The DNA for the CDR3 is TGTGCCAGCAGTGATGGACAGGCTTCCTACGAGCAGTACTTC.

This chain links TRBV28 with TRBJ1-5; a weak D match, TRBD1 (6 bases). Trimming left V 3 bases short and J 3 bases short, with 15 bases between. Germline V gene data show CDR1 as MDHEN and CDR2 as SYDVKM. The length of the CDR3 is 16 residues. For the CDR3, the DNA is TGTGCCAGCAGTTTTAGGGCTAGACAGGCCAATCAGCCCCAGCATTTT. It codes for CASSFRARQANQPQHF.

At least ten counts were recorded for this clonotype. V and J are TRBV12-3 or TRBV12-4 and TRBJ2-1; D call uncertain. This CDR3 contains 15 residues. V was shortened by 1 base and J by 8 bases, with 15 bases between the two germline ends. CDR3 sequence: CASSLGPLGLDEQFF. The DNA for the CDR3 is TGTGCCAGCAGTTTAGGCCCACTTGGTTTGGATGAGCAGTTCTTC.

This clonotype showed up just a few times. The V call is TRBV14, the J call TRBJ2-3; tentative D call: TRBD2 (6 bases). This CDR3 region has 16 residues. The germline V gene has CDR1 SGHDN and CDR2 FVKESK. Trimming removed 2 bases at V and 1 base at J, with 13 bases between. CDR3 nucleotides: TGTGCCAGCAGCCAACGGCGGGACGAGCGCACAGATACGCAGTATTTT. Its protein is CASSQRRDERTDTQYF. The full variable domain, its missing parts supplied by reference TRBV14 and TRBJ2-3, is EAGVTQFPSHSVIEKGQTVTLRCDPISGHDNLYWYRRVMGKEIKFLLHFVKESKQDESGMPNNRFLAERTGGTYSTLKVQPAELEDSGVYFCASSQRRDERTDTQYFGPGTRLTVL.